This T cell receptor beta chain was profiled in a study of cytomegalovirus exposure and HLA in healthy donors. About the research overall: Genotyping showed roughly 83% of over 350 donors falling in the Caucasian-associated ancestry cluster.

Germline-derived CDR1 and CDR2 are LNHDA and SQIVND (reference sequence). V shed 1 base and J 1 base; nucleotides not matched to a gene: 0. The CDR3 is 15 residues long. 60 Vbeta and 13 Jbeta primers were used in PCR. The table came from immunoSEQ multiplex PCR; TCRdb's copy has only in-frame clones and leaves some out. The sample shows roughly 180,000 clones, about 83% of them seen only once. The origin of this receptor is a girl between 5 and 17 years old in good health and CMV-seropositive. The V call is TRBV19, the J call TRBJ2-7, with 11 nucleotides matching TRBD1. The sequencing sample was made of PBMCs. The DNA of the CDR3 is TGTGCCAGTAGTATAGGGGACAGGGGGTCCTACGAGCAGTACTTC. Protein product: CASSIGDRGSYEQYF.